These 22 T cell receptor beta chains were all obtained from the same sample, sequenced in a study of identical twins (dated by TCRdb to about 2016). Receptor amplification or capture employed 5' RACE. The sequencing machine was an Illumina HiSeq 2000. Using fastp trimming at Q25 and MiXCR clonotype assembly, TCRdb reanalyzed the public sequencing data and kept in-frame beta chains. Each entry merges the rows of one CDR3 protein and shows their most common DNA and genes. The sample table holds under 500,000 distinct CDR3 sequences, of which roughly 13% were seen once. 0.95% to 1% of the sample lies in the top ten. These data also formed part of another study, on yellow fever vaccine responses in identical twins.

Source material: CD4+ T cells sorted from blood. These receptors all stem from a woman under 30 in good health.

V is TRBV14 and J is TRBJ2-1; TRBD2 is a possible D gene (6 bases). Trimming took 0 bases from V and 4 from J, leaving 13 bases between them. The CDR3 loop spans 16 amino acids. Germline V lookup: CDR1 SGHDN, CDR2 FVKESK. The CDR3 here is CASSQDPGLLYNEQFF. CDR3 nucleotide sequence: TGTGCCAGCAGCCAAGATCCGGGACTCCTATACAATGAGCAGTTCTTC.

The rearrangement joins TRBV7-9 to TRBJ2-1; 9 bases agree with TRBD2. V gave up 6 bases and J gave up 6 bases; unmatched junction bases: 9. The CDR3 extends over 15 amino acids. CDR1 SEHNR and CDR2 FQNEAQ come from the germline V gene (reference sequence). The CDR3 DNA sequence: TGTGCCAGCAGGTCAAGCGGGAGGAACCGCAATGAGCAGTTCTTC. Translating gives CASRSSGRNRNEQFF.

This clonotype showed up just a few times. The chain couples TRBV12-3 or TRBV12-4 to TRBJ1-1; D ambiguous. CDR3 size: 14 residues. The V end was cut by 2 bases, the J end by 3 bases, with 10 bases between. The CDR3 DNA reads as TGTGCCAGCAGTTTACTGTCTCGGGACACTGAAGCTTTCTTT. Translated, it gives CASSLLSRDTEAFF.

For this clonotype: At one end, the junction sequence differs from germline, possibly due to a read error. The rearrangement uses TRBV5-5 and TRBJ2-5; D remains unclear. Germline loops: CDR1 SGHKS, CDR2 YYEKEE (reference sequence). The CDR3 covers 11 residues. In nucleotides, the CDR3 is TGTGCCAGCAGCTTGGAGTGGGAACAAAACTTC. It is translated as CASSLEWEQNF.

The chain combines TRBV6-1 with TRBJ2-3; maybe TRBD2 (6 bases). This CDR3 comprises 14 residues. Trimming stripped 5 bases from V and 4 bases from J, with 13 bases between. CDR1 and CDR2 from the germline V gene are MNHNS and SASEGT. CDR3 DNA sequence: TGTGCCAGCAGTCCCCGCGGGAACCCAGATACGCAGTATTTT. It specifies CASSPRGNPDTQYF.

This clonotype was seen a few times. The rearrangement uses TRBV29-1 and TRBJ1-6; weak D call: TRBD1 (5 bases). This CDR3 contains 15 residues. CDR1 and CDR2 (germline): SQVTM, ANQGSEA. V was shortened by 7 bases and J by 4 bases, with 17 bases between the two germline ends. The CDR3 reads CSDPLRGEYNSPLHF. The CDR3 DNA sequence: TGCAGCGACCCCTTGAGAGGGGAATATAATTCACCCCTCCACTTT.

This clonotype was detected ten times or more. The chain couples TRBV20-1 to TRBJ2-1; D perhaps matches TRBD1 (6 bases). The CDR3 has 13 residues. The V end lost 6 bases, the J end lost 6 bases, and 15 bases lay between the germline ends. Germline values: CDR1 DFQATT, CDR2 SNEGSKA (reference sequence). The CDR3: CSAEYRVGNEQFF. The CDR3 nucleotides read TGCAGTGCCGAATACAGGGTGGGCAATGAGCAGTTCTTC.

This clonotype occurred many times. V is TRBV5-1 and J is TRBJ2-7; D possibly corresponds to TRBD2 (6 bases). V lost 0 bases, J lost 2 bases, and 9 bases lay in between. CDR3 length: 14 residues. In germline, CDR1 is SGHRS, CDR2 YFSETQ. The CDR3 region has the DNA TGCGCCAGCAGCTTGGATGGGGGGACCTACGAGCAGTACTTC. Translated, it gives CASSLDGGTYEQYF.

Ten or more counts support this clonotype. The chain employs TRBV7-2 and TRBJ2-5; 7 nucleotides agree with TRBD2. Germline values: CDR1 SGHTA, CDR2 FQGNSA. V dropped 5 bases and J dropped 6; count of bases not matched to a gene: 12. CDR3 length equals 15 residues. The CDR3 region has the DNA TGTGCCAGCAGCCAAGGGGATTCCGGGAGGAAGACCCAGTACTTC. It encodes CASSQGDSGRKTQYF.

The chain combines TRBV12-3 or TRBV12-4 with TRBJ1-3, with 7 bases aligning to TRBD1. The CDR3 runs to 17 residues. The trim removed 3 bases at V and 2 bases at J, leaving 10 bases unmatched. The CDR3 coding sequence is TGTGCCAGCAGTTTGGCCGGGACAGCACTCACTGGAAACACCATATATTTT. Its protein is CASSLAGTALTGNTIYF.

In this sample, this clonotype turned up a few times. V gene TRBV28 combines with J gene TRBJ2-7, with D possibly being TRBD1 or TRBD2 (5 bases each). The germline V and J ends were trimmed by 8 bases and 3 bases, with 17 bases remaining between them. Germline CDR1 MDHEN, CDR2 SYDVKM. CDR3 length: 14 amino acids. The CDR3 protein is CASLGAGILYEQYF. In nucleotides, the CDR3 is TGTGCCAGCCTCGGGGCAGGGATACTCTACGAGCAGTACTTC.

The CDR3 DNA reads TGTGCCAGCAGTGAGTCTGGACTAGGGAACACCGGGGAGCTGTTTTTT. Translated: CASSESGLGNTGELFF. The V and J genes are TRBV2 and TRBJ2-2; 7 nucleotides agree with TRBD2. This CDR3 spans 16 amino acids. With 3 bases clipped from V and 1 base from J, the junction kept 5 bases outside the gene matches. Germline values: CDR1 SNHLY, CDR2 FYNNEI.

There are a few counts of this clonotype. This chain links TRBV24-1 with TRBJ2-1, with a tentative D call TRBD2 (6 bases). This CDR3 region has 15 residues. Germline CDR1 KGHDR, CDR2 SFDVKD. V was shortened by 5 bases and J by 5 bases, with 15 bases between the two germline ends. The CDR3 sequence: CATSASHSGNNEQFF. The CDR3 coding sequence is TGTGCCACCAGTGCTTCACATAGCGGCAACAATGAGCAGTTCTTC.

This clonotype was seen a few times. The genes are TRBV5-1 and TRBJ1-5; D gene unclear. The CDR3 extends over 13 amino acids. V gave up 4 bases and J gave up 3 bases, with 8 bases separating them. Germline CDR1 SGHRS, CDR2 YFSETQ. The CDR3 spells CASSLGFNQPQHF. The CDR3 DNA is TGCGCCAGCAGCCTGGGTTTCAATCAGCCCCAGCATTTT. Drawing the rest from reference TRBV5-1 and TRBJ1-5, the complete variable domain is KAGVTQTPRYLIKTRGQQVTLSCSPISGHRSVSWYQQTPGQGLQFLFEYFSETQRNKGNFPGRFSGRQFSNSRSEMNVSTLELGDSALYLCASSLGFNQPQHFGDGTRLSIL.

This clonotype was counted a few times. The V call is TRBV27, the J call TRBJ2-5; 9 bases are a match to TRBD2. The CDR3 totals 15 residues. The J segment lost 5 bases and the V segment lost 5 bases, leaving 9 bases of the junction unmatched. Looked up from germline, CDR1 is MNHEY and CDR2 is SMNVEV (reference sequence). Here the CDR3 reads CASSVAGVASETQYF. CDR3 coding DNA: TGTGCCAGCAGTGTAGCGGGAGTGGCGTCGGAGACCCAGTACTTC.

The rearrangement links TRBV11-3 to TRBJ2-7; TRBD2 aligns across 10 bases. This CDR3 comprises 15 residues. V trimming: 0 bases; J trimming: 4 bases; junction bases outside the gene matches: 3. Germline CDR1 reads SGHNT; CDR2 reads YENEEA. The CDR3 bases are TGTGCCAGCAGCTTAGATCCTAGCGGGAGATACGAGCAGTACTTC. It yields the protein CASSLDPSGRYEQYF.

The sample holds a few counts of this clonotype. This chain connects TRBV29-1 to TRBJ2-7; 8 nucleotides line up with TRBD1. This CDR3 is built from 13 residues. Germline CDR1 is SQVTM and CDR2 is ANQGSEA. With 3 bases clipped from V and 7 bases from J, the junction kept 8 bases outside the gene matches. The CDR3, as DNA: TGCAGCGTTGAGCATCAGGGGGCTGGAGAGCAGTACTTC. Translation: CSVEHQGAGEQYF.

The CDR3 region is CASSRSRDRGTEAFF. The CDR3, as DNA: TGTGCCAGCAGTCGGTCCCGGGACAGGGGTACTGAAGCTTTCTTT. This chain links TRBV5-6 with TRBJ1-1; 10 nucleotides match TRBD1. Germline CDR1 SGHDT, CDR2 YYEEEE. The CDR3 covers 15 residues. V shed 5 bases, J shed 5 bases, and the junction held 9 bases outside the gene matches.

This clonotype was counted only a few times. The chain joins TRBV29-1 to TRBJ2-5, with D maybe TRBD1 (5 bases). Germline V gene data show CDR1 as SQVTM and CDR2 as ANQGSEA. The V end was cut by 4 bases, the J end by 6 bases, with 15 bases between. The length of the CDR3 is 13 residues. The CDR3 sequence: CSVAPGQGQTQYF. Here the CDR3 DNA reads TGCAGCGTTGCTCCCGGCCAGGGCCAGACCCAGTACTTC.

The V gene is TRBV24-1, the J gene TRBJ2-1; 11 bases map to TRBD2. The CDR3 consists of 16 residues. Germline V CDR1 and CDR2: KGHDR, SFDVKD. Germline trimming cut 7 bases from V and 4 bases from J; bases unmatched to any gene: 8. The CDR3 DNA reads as TGTGCCACCAGGGGCCTAGCGGGAGGACCTTACAATGAGCAGTTCTTC. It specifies CATRGLAGGPYNEQFF.

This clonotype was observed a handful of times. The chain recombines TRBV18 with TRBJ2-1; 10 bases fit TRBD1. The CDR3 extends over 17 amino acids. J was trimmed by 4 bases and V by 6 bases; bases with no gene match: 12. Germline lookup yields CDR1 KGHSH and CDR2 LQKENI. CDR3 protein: CASSPKPPGQGYNEQFF. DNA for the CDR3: TGTGCCAGCTCGCCAAAGCCTCCGGGACAGGGGTACAATGAGCAGTTCTTC.

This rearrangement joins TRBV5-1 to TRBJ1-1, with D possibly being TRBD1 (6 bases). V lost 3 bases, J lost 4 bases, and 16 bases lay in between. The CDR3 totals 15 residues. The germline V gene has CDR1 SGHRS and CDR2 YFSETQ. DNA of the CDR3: TGCGCCAGCAGCTCTGGTTCCAGGGGTGCCACTGAAGCTTTCTTT. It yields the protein CASSSGSRGATEAFF.